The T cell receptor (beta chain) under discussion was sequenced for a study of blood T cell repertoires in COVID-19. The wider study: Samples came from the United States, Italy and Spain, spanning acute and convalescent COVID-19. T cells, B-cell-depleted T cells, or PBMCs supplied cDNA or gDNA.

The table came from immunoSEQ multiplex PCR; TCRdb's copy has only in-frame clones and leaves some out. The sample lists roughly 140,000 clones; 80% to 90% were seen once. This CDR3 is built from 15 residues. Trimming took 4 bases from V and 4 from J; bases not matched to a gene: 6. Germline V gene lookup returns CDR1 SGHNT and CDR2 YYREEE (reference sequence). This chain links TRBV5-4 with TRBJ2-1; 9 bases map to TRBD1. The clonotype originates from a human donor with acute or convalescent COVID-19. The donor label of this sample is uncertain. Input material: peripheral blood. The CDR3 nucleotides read TGTGCCAGCAGCGCCGGGACAGGGAAGTACAATGAGCAGTTCTTC. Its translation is CASSAGTGKYNEQFF.